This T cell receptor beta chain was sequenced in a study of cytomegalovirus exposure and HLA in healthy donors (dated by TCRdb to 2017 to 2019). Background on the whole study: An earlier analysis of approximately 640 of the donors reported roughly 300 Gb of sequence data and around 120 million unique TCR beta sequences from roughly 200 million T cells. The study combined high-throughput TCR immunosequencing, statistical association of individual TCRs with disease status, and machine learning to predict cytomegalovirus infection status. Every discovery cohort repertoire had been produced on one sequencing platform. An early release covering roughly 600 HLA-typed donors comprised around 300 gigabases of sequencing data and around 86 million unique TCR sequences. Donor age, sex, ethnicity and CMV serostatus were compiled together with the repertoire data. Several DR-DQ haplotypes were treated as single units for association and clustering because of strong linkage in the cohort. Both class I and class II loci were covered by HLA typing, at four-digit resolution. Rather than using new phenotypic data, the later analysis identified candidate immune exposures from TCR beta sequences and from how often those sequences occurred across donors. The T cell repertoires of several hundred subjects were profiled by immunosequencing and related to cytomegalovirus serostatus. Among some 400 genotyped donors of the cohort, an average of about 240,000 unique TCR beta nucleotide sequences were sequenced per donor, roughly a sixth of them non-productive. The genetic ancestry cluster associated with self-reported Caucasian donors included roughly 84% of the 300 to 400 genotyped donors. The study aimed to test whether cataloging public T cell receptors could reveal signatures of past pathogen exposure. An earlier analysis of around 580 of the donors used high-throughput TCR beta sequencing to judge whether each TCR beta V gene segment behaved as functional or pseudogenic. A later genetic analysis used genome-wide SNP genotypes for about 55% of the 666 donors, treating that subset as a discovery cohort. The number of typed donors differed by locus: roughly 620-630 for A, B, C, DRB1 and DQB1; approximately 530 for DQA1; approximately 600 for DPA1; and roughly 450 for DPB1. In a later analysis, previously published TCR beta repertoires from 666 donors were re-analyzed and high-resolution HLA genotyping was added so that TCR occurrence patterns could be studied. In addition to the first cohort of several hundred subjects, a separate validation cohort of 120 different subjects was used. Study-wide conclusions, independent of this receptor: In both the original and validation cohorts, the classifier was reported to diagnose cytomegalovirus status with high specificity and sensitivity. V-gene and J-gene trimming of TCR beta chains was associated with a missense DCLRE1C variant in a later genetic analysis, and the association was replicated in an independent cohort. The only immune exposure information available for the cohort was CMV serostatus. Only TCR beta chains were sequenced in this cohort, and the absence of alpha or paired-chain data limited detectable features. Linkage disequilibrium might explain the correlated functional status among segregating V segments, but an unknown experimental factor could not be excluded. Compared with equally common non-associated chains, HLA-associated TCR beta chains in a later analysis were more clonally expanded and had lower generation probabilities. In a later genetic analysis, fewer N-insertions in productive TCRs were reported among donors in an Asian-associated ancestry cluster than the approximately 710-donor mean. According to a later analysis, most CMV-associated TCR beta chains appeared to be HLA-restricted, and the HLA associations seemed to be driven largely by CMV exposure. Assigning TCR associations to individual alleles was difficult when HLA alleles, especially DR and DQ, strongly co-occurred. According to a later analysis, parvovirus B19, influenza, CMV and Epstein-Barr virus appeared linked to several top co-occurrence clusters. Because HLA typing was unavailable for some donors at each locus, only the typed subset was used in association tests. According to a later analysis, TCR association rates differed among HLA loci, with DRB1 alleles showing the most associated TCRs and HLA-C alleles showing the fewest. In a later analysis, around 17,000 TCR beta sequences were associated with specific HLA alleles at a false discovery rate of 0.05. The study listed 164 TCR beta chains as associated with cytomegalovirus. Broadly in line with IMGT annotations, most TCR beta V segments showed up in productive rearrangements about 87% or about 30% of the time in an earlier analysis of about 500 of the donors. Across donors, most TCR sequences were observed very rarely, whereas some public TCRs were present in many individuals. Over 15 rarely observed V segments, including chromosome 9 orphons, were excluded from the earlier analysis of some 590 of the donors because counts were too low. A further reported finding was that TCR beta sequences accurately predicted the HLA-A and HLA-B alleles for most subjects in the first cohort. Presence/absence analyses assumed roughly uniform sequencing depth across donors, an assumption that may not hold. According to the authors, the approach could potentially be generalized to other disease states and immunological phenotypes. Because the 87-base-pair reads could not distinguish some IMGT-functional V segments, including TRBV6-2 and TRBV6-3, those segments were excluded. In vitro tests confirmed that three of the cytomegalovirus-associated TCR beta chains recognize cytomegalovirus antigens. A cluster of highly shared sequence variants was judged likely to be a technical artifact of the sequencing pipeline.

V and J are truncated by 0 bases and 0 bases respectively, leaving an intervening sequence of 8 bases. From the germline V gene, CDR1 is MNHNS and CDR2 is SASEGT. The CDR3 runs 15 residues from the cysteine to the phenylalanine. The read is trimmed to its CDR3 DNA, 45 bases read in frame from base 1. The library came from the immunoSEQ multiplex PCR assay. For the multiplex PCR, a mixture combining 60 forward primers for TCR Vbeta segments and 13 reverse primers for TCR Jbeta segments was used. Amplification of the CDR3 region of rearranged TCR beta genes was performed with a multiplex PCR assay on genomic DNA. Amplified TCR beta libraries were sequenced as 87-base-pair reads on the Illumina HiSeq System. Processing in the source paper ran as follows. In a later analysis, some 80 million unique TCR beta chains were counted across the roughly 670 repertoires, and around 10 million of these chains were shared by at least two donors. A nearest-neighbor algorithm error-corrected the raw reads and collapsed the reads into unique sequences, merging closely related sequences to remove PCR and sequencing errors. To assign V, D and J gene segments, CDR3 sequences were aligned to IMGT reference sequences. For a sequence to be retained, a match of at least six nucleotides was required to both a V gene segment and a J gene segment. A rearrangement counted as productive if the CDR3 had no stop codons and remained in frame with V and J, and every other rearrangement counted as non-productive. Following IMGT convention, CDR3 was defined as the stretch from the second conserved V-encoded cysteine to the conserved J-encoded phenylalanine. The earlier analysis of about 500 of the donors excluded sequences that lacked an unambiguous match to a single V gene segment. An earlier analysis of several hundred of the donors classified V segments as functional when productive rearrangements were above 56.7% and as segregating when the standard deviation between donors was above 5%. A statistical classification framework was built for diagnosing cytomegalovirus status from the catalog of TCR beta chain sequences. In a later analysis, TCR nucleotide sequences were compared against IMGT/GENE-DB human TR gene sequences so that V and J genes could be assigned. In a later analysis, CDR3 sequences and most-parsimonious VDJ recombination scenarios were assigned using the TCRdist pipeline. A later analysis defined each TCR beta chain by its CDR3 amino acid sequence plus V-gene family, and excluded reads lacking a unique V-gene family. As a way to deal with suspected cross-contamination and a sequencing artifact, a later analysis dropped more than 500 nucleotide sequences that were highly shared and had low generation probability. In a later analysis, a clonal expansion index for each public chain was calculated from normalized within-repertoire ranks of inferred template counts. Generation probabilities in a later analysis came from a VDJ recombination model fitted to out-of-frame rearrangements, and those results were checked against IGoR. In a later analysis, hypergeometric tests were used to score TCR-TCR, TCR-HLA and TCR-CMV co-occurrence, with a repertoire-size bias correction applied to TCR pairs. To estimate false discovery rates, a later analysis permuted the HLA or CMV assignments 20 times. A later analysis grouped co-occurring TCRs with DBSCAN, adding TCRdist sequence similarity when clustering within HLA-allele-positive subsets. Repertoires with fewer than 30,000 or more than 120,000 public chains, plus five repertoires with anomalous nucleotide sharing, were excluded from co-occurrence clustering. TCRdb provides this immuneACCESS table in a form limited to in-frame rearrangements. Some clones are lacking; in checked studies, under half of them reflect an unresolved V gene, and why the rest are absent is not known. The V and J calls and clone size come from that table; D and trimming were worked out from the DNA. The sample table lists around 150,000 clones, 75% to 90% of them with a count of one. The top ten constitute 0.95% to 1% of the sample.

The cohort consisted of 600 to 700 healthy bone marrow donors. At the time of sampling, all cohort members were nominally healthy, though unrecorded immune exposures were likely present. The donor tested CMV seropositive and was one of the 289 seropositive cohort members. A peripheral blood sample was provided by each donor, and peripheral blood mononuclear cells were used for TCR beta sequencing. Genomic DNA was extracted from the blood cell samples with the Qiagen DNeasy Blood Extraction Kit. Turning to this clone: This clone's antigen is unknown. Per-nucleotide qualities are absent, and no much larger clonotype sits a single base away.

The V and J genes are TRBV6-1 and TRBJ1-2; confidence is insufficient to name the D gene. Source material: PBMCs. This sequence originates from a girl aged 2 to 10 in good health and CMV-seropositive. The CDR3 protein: CASSEARGTNYGYTF. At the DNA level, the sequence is TGTGCCAGCAGTGAAGCCCGGGGAACTAACTATGGCTACACCTTC.